The sequence of this T cell receptor (beta chain) was determined in a study of cytomegalovirus exposure and HLA in healthy donors. Points on this clone: No antigen is known for it.

Study observations and caveats: Follow-up analysis later connected one missense variant in DCLRE1C with trimming of TCR beta V- and J-genes.

The PCR made use of 60 Vbeta and 13 Jbeta primers. Libraries were prepared by immunoSEQ multiplex PCR; TCRdb keeps only in-frame clonotypes and omits some of them. This table has about 190,000 clones, about 70% appearing once. V shed 2 bases and J 4 bases; nucleotides not matched to a gene: 15. Germline-derived CDR1 and CDR2 are SGHTA and FQGNSA. The CDR3 totals 19 residues. Those who donated were healthy bone marrow donors. Material for sequencing was PBMCs. The chain uses TRBV7-2 and TRBJ2-3; 10 bases are a match to TRBD1. This clonotype was sampled from a woman aged 25-40 years in good health and CMV-seronegative. The CDR3 sequence: CASSLYLGRGQGRPDTQYF. In nucleotides, the CDR3 is TGTGCCAGCAGCTTATATCTAGGGCGGGGACAGGGGAGGCCAGATACGCAGTATTTT.